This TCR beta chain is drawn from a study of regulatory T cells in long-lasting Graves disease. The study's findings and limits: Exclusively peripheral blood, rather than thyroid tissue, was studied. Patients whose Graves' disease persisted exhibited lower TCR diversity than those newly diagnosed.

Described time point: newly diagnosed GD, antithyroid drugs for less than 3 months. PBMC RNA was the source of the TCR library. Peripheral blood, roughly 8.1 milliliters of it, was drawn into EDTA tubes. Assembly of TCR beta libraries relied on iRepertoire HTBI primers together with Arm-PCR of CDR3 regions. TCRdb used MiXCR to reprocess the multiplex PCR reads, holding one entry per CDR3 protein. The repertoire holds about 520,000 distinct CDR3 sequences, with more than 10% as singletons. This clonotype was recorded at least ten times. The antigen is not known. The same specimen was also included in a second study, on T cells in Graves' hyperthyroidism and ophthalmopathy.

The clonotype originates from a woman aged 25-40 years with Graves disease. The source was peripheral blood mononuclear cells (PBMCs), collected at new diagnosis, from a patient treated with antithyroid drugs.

The CDR3 DNA sequence: TGTGCCAGCTCACCAAGGATCAGGGGGCCTGGCGAGCAGTACTTC. Translation: CASSPRIRGPGEQYF. J is TRBJ2-7 and V is TRBV18, with 8 positions matching TRBD1. CDR1 is KGHSH and CDR2 is LQKENI in the germline V gene. V dropped 2 bases and J dropped 6; count of bases not matched to a gene: 9. The CDR3 extends over 15 amino acids.